This T cell receptor (beta chain) was profiled in a study of T-cell memory formation after mild COVID-19. Study conclusions and caveats: Memory from before infection featured some responding clones, which suggests cross-reactive memory joined.

This clonotype was recorded a few times. The antigen remains undetermined. TCRdb analysed the 5' RACE reads with MiXCR anew, one entry per CDR3 protein. The data show around 420,000 distinct CDR3 sequences, 20% to 30% seen once. Between the trimmed V and J ends, which lost 5 bases and 4 bases, there was a span of 11 bases. The CDR3 has 13 residues. Germline CDR1 SGHTA, CDR2 FQGNSA. The V call is TRBV7-2, the J call TRBJ1-1; no firm D call. This receptor was identified in an adult woman who had mild COVID-19 (a few samples of this study predate the infection). Cell type and time point are not known. The sample taken for sequencing was PBMCs or a T cell subset sorted from them (not recorded which). The CDR3 sequence: CASSTDEVTEAFF. CDR3 in DNA: TGTGCCAGCAGCACTGACGAGGTCACTGAAGCTTTCTTT.